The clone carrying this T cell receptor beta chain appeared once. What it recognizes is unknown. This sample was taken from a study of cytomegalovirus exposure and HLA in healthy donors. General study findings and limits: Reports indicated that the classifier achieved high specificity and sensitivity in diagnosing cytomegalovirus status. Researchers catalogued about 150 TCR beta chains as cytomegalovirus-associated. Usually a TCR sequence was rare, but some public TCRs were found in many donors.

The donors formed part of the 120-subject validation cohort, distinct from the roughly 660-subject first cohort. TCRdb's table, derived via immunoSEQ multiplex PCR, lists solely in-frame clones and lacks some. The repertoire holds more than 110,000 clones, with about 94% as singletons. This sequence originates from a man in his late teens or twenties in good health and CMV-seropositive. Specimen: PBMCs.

CDR3 sequence (DNA): TGCGCCAGCAGCTGGGGACTAGCGATCGCGGACCAAGAGACCCAGTACTTC. It translates to CASSWGLAIADQETQYF. The J gene is TRBJ2-5, the V gene TRBV5-1; 10 bases are shared with TRBD2. The trim removed 3 bases at V and 0 bases at J, leaving 8 bases unmatched. Per the germline V gene, CDR1 is SGHRS and CDR2 is YFSETQ. CDR3 length: 17 amino acids.